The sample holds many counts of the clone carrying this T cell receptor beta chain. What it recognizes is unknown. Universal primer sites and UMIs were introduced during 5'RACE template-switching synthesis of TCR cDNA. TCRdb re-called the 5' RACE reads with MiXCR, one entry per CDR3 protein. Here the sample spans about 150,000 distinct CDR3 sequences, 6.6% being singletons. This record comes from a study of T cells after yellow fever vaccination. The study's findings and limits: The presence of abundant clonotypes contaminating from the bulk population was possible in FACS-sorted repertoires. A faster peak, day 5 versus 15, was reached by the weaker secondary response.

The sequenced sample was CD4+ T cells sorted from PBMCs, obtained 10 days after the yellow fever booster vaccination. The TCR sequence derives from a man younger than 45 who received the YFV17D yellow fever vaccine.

CDR3 protein: CASSPTHRSYEQYF. The CDR3 DNA reads as TGTGCCAGCAGCCCAACTCATAGATCCTACGAGCAGTACTTC. This chain links TRBV5-5 with TRBJ2-7; D is uncertain. The CDR3 is 14 residues long. The germline V gene encodes CDR1 SGHKS and CDR2 YYEKEE (reference sequence). Deletions cut 4 bases from V and 1 base from J, with 12 bases between.